The table lists the clone carrying this TCR beta chain with a count of one. The source of the sample is a study of control samples from healthy donors and cancer patients. This table comes from immunoSEQ multiplex PCR, and its TCRdb copy is limited to in-frame clones, with some not included. The data contain 100,000 to 150,000 clones, about 92% of them singletons. This CDR3 region has 17 residues. Unmatched junction bases numbered 18, after V lost 8 bases and J lost 7 bases. CDR1 and CDR2 (germline): SEHNR, FQNEAQ (reference sequence). What was sequenced was blood. The chain links TRBV7-9 to TRBJ1-5; TRBD1 aligns across 9 bases. The origin of this receptor is a woman aged 50 to 60 in good health. CDR3 bases: TGTGCCAGCGAATTAAGCTCCACAGGGGGCACCGGACAGCCCCAGCATTTT. Amino acid sequence: CASELSSTGGTGQPQHF.